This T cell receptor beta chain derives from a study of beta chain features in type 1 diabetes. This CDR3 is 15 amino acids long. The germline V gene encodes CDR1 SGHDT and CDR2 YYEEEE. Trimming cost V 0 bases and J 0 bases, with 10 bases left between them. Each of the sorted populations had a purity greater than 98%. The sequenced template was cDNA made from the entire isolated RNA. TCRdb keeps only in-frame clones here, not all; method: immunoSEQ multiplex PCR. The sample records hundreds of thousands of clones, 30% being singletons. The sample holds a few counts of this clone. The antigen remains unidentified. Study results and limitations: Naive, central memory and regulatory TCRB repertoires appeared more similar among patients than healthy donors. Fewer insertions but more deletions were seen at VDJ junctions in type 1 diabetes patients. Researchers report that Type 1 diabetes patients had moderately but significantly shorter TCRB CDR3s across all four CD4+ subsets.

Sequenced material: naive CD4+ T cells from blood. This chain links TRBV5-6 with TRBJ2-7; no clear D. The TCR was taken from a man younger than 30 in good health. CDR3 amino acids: CASSLDYSVSYEQYF. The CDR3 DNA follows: TGTGCCAGCAGCTTGGACTACTCTGTCTCCTACGAGCAGTACTTC.